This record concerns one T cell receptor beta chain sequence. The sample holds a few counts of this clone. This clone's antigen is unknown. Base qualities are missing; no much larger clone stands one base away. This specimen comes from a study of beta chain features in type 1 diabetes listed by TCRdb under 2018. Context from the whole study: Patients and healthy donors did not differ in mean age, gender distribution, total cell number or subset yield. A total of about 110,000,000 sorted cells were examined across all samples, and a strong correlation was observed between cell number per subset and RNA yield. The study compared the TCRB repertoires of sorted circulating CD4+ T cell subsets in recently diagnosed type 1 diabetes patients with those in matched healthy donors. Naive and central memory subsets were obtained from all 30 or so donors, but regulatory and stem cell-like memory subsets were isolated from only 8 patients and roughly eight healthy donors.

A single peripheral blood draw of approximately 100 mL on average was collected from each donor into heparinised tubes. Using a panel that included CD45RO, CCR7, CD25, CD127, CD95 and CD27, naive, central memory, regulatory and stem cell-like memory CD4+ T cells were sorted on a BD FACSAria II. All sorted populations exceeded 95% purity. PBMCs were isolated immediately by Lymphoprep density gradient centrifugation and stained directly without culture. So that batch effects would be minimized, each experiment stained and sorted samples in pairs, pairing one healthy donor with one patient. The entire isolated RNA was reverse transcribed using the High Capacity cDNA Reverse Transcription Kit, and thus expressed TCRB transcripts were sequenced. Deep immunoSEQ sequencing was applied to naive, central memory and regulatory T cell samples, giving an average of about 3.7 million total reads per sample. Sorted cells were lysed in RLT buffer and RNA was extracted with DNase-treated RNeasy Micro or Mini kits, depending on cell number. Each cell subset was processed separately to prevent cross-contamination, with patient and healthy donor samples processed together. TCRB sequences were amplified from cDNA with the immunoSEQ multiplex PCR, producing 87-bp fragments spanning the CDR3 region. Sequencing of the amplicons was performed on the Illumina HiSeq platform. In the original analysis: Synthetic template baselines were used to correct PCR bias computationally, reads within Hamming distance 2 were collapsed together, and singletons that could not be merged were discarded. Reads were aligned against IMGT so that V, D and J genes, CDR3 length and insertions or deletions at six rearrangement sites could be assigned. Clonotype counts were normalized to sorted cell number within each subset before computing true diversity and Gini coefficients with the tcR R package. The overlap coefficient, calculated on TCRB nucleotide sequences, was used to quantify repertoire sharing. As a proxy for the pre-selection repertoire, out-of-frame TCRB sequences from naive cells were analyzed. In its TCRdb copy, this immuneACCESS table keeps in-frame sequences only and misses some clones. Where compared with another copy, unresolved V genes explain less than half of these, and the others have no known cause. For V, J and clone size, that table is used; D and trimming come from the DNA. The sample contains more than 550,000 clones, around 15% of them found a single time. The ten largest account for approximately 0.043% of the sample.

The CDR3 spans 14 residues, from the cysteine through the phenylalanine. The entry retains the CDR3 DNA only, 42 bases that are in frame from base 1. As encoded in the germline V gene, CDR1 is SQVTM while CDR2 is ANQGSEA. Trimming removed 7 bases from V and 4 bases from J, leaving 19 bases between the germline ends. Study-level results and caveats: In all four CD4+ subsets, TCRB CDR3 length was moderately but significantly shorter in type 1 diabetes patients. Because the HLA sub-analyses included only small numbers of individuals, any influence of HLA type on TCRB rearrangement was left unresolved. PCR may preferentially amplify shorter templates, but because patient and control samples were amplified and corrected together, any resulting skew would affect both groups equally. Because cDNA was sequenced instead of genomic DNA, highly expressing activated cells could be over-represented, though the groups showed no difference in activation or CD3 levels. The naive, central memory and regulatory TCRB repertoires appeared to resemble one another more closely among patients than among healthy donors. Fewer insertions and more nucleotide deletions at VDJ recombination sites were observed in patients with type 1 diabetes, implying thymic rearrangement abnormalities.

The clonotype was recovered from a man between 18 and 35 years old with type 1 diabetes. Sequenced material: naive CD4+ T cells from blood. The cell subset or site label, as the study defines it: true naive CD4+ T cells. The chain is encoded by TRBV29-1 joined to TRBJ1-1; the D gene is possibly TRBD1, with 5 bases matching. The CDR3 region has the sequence CSAKRTGRGTEAFF. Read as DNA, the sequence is TGCAGCGCCAAGCGGACGGGACGGGGCACTGAAGCTTTCTTT.